This T cell receptor beta chain was retrieved from a study of T-cell reconstitution after alpha-beta-depleted transplantation in children. Study-wide results and caveats: At one year after transplant, newly produced T cells mostly accounted for T-cell counts and diversity. Several hundred expanded graft clones reportedly were the source of alpha-beta T cells about two months after transplant. At day 60, the high TCRbeta diversity found in some patients originated from recipient T cells and thymic progenitors that had survived.

In this sample, this clonotype turned up many times. The antigen remains undetermined. Unique molecular identifiers tagged the TCRbeta library. TCRdb analysed the PCR reads with MiXCR anew, one entry per CDR3 protein. The data hold 540,000 or so distinct CDR3 sequences, with approximately 22% observed a single time. The germline V gene encodes CDR1 SGHRS and CDR2 YFSETQ. V gave up 7 bases and J gave up 1 base, with 14 bases separating them. This CDR3 is built from 14 residues. Source: PBMCs, mostly from graft donor cells, taken 360 days after TCRalphabeta/CD19-depleted stem cell transplant. This clonotype was obtained from a boy under two years old who had a stem cell transplant for acute myeloid leukemia, so the T cells may come from the graft donor. The chain uses TRBV5-1 and TRBJ2-5; D is possibly TRBD1 (5 bases). The DNA for the CDR3 is TGCGCCAGCGTAGAGCCAGGGCTCCAAGAGACCCAGTACTTC. Its translation is CASVEPGLQETQYF. Complete variable domain (other parts from reference TRBV5-1 and TRBJ2-5): KAGVTQTPRYLIKTRGQQVTLSCSPISGHRSVSWYQQTPGQGLQFLFEYFSETQRNKGNFPGRFSGRQFSNSRSEMNVSTLELGDSALYLCASVEPGLQETQYFGPGTRLLVL.